The source of this TCR beta chain is a study of shared clonotypes between healthy human individuals (dated by TCRdb to 2018 to 2021). In terms of the full investigation: A couple of women and a few men aged 18 to 49 years were included in the cohort. For each donor, three plates each were used for CD4 naive and CD4 memory, two plates were used for CD8 naive, and one plate was used for CD8 memory. The study deeply sequenced blood TCR repertoires of about 5 healthy adults to estimate repertoire size and the extent of clonotype sharing between individuals. To increase sequencing depth and limit assay-specific biases, TCR repertoire library preparation and sequencing were carried out by different laboratories using diverse techniques. Between about 0.85 and 9.5 billion PBMCs per donor were obtained by leukapheresis. The full study reports these points: Incomplete sequencing was indicated by rarefaction of sorted-subset datasets, despite the large sequencing depth. Compared with non-shared clonotypes, clonotypes shared by all four sorted-subset donors had higher generation probabilities. Sampling was restricted to blood, and TCR repertoires in tissue are likely to differ from TCR repertoires in blood. The small number of donors limited the genetic and exposure-history diversity represented. Across a few donors, approximately 5% of naive CD4, roughly 3.8% of naive CD8, around 2.5% of memory CD4, and 0.4% to 0.45% of memory CD8 clonotypes were shared. Larger estimated clonotype richness was generally found for naive subsets than for memory subsets. Based on pairwise subsampling, the degree of clonotype sharing among donors was expected to be affected by sequencing depth.

Donors were healthy HIV-negative adults with no recently reported acute infections or vaccinations. Every donor was a Caucasian adult residing in Nashville, Tennessee, USA. CD4+ T cells were enriched by magnetic negative selection, after which naive cells were positively selected on CD45RA and the negative fraction was taken as the memory subset. Blood was obtained by leukapheresis, after which PBMCs were separated by Ficoll-Histopaque density gradient centrifugation and cryopreserved in liquid nitrogen vapor phase. Analytical flow cytometry was used to check the purity and quantity of each magnetically sorted T cell population. Each sorted fraction had its genomic DNA isolated and then quantified by UV absorbance on a Nanodrop 2000c. Using the deep immunoSEQ assay, TCR CDR3 regions were amplified from genomic DNA by multiplex PCR. For each cell subset, the extracted genomic DNA was distributed evenly across all wells of several immunoSEQ 96-well plates, and each plate served as one replicate. For sorted subsets, about 200 ng genomic DNA, equal to 30,000 to 35,000 T cell genomes, was loaded into each replicate PCR. Purified libraries were measured with a Qubit 3.0 fluorometer, size-checked on a Bioanalyzer 2100, and measured again with the KAPA Library Quantification kit. Every immunoSEQ 96-well plate was sequenced on a dedicated single-read 150-cycle Illumina NextSeq 550 flow cell. The published analysis was carried out like this. Because the immunoSEQ output included only junctional sequences and no quality scores, the filtering could not be the same as the filtering used for full-length reads. Sequences were annotated with PyIR, a Python wrapper for IgBLAST v1.9, using IMGT germline references to assign V/J genes and CDR3. Any read was removed if the V/J assignment was weak (E-value above 1e-6), the CDR3 was missing, or the read contained stop codons, out-of-frame junctions, or ambiguous translated residues. V3J clonotypes were defined as sequences sharing an identical inferred V gene, J gene, and CDR3 amino acid sequence. The percentage overlap between two repertoires was calculated by dividing the number of shared unique clonotypes by the size of the smaller repertoire. RTK rarefaction, the Chao1 estimator, and Recon v2.1 estimates of unobserved clonotypes were used to assess repertoire richness. Generation probabilities for all TCRbeta clonotypes obtained by the gDNA method from a handful of donors were computed using OLGA. Sourced from immuneACCESS, this table was stored by TCRdb with only in-frame sequences that have V and J called. A share of the clones is absent; for the studies checked, an unresolved V gene accounts for under half, and the remainder has no known explanation. That table supplies the V and J calls and clone size; D and trimming were determined from the DNA. In this sample the table shows some 1,100,000 clones, roughly 74% of which occur a single time. Together, the top ten hold 0.5% to 0.6% of the sample.

This clone was found a few times. It has no known antigen specificity. No base quality information exists; no much larger clone differs at one position. The sequence was obtained from a man aged 18 to 30 in good health. Some clones in this sample may be carry-over from other donors' samples. Sequenced input: memory CD4+ T cells from PBMCs. According to the study, the label for this sample's cell subset or site signals: CD45RA-negative fraction.

Here the CDR3 is given as CASSQYGYTF. The nucleotide sequence reads as follows: TGCGCCAGCAGCCAATATGGCTACACCTTC. The chain links TRBV4-1 with TRBJ1-2; a confident D gene designation cannot be given. The germline V gene specifies MGHRA as CDR1 and YSYEKL as CDR2. Inclusive of the bounding cysteine and phenylalanine, the CDR3 is 10 residues long. Only the CDR3 portion is preserved as DNA: 30 bases, with reading frame beginning at the first base. The V and J ends are trimmed by 2 bases and 5 bases, leaving 0 bases between them.